This entry features one T cell receptor beta chain sequence. The source of the sample is a study of brain T cells in children with intractable seizures. Sequencing used immunoSEQ multiplex PCR; TCRdb keeps in-frame clones, though not all of them. The sample consists of approximately 110,000 clones, approximately 94% of them appearing once. The CDR3 consists of 14 residues. Per the germline V gene, CDR1 is MNHNS and CDR2 is SASEGT. Trimming took off 1 base at V and 8 bases at J, with 13 bases between the two ends. Pre-surgery treatment included at least one anti-epileptic drug. This sample comprised peripheral blood, obtained at surgery. The origin of this receptor is a boy under two years old with hemimegalencephaly and intractable seizures. V usage is TRBV6-1 and J usage is TRBJ2-3; TRBD2 might be the D (6 bases). The CDR3 loop reads CASSEGRGDPTQYF. CDR3 sequence (DNA): TGTGCCAGCAGTGAAGGGCGGGGCGACCCTACGCAGTATTTT.